This T cell receptor (beta chain) was observed in a study of cytomegalovirus exposure and HLA in healthy donors. Primers for the PCR totalled 60 Vbeta and 13 Jbeta. TCRdb's copy holds only in-frame clones and misses some; the assay was immunoSEQ multiplex PCR. The data contain under 200,000 clones, roughly 80% of them singletons. This CDR3 spans 13 amino acids. CDR1 SEHNR and CDR2 FQNEAQ come from the germline V gene (reference sequence). The V and J ends lost 5 bases and 6 bases, in that order; junction bases with no gene match: 6. Findings and limits, study-wide: A later analysis showed HLA-associated TCR beta chains outstripping equally common others in clonal expansion.

This clone was picked up a small number of times. Its antigen remains unidentified. This receptor was identified in a male donor in good health and CMV-seronegative. The gene calls are TRBV7-9 and TRBJ1-1, with 7 bases that match TRBD1. Sequenced sample: PBMCs. The CDR3 sequence: CASSPGTDPEAFF. In DNA, the CDR3 is TGTGCCAGCAGCCCCGGGACAGATCCTGAAGCTTTCTTT.